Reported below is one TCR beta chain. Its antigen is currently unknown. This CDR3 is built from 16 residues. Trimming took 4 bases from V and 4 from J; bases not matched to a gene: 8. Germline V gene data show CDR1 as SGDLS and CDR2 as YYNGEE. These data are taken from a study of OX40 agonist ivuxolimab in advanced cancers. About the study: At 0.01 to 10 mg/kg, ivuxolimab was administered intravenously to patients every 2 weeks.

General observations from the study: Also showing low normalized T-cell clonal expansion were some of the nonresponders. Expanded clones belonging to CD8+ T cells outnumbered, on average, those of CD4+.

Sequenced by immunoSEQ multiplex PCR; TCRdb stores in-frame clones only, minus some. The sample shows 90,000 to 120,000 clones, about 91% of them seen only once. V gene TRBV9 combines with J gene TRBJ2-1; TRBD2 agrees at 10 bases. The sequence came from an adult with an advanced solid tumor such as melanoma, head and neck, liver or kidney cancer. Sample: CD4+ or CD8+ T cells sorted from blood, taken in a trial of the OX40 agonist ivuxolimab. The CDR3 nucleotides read TGTGCCAGCAGCCCGAAGGGGACTAGCGCGTACAATGAGCAGTTCTTC. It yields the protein CASSPKGTSAYNEQFF.